Below, one TCR beta chain is given with its context. Its binding antigen is unknown. Germline and junction disagree at one end, which may indicate a read error. Counted from cysteine to phenylalanine, this CDR3 has 14 amino acids. The read is trimmed to its CDR3 DNA, 42 bases read in frame from base 1. The germline V gene supplies CDR1 MNHNS and CDR2 SASEGT. The protocol used for the library was PCR. TCRdb shows the sequencer as Illumina HiSeq 2500. To reduce PCR and sequencing biases, unique molecular identifiers were incorporated into the TCR beta cDNA libraries. Some 500,000 cDNA molecules were obtained for every 1 to 10 million input T cells, so each molecule roughly corresponded to one T cell. The patient libraries were prepared and sequenced using the same protocol as the earlier healthy control dataset. Within a given batch, samples were prepared together, multiplexed and sequenced on the same HiSeq lane. Processing in the source paper ran as follows. Raw barcoded reads were processed with MIGEC, and single-read molecular identifier groups were discarded before consensus assembly and CDR3 extraction. Clonotype tables were post-analysed with VDJtools, normalizing diversity by down-sampling all datasets to the smallest sample size. Repertoire overlap clustering matched CDR3 amino acid but not nucleotide sequences to correct batch-related cross-sample contamination. Using fastp at Q25 and MiXCR, TCRdb reprocessed the public reads and kept productive beta chains. Entries are consolidated by CDR3 protein sequence, retaining the most common genes and DNA. TCRdb, not the authors, supplied the V and J calls. The sample table contains 650,000 to 900,000 distinct CDR3 sequences; only one count was recorded for about half of them. The ten biggest clones cover approximately 4.4% of the sample.

TCR beta repertoires were profiled from peripheral blood of 13 young patients with multiple sclerosis to demonstrate the VDJtools post-analysis software. The multiple sclerosis patients were children and adolescents between roughly 6 and 16 years of age. This entry is derived from a study of post-analysis software for immune sequencing data (dated by TCRdb to the mid-2010s). With regard to the full study: The recorded disease courses included relapsing-remitting, secondary progressive and progressive-relapsing multiple sclerosis, and some patients had no subtype annotation. A subset of samples was prepared in parallel using single-end sample barcoding, then pooled and co-amplified after Illumina adapter ligation. The patient repertoires were compared against approximately twelve previously published healthy control repertoires obtained from donors aged roughly 6 to 26 years.

General findings and caveats noted by the study authors: Significantly lower normalized Chao1 diversity was found in multiple sclerosis patients than in controls, suggesting substantial peripheral T-cell clonal expansion. Roughly 5 TRBV segments, including TRBV5-6, TRBV5-1 and TRBV20-1, were significantly more frequent in patients than controls. The multiple sclerosis patient group was slightly younger than the control group. Direct clustering with F measure revealed strong co-clustering of samples prepared in the same batch, which led to a batch-effect correction.

Sequenced: blood. The chain is assembled from TRBV6-1 and TRBJ2-5; the D gene is perhaps TRBD2, from 6 matching bases. The tail of the sequence fits TRBJ2-7 better, so the J call may be wrong. This sequence originates from a girl under 18 with multiple sclerosis. CDR3 protein: CTSGRLVGAYEQYF. The bases are TGTACCAGCGGCCGACTAGTCGGGGCCTACGAGCAGTACTTC.